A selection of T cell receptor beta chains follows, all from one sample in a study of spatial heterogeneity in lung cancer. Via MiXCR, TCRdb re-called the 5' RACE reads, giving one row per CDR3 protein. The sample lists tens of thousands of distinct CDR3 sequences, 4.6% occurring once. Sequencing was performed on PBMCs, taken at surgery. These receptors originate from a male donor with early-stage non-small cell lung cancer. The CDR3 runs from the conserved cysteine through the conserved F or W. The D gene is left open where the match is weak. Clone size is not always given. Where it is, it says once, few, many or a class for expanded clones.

TGTGCCAGCAGTGGACAGGGGTATTCCAATCAGCCCCAGCATTTT,CASSGQGYSNQPQHF,TRBJ1-5,TRBD1,many,TRBV2
TGTGCCAGCAGCCCCCTCTGGGGCATTCAGTACTTC,CASSPLWGIQYF,TRBJ2-4,.,.,TRBV6-5
TGTGCCAGCAGCTTATTGACAGGGGTTAGCTCTGGGGCCAACGTCCTGACTTTC,CASSLLTGVSSGANVLTF,TRBJ2-6,TRBD1,many,TRBV5-5
TGTGCCAGCAGTTTCAACAGCTACGAGCAGTACTTC,CASSFNSYEQYF,TRBJ2-7,.,many,TRBV12-3/TRBV12-4
TGTGCCAGCTCCCCGAGACAGGGGAGCTCCTACGAGCAGTACTTC,CASSPRQGSSYEQYF,TRBJ2-7,TRBD1,few,TRBV18
TGTGCCAGCAGCTTAAGGAACAATCAGGATACGCAGTATTTT,CASSLRNNQDTQYF,TRBJ2-3,.,few,TRBV11-3
TGTGCCAGCGGTCGAGATTATTACGAGCAGTACTTC,CASGRDYYEQYF,TRBJ2-7,.,many,TRBV2
TGTGCCAGCAGCCCAATAGGAGGGGAACTAGGGAACTATGGCTACACCTTC,CASSPIGGELGNYGYTF,TRBJ1-2,.,many,TRBV28
TGTGCCAGCAGCCACGGGACAGGGGGCTTCGAGCAGTACTTC,CASSHGTGGFEQYF,TRBJ2-7,TRBD1,few,TRBV7-6
TGTGCCAGCAGCGTAGAAGGGGGCAATACTGAAGCTTTCTTT,CASSVEGGNTEAFF,TRBJ1-1,TRBD1,many,TRBV9
TGTGCCAGCAGTCTATCCGGACAGGGGCTCTACAATGAGCAGTTCTTC,CASSLSGQGLYNEQFF,TRBJ2-1,TRBD1,many,TRBV27
TGTGCCAGCAGCCCCCTGGGAAGGGGGATCTCTGGGGCCAACGTCCTGACTTTC,CASSPLGRGISGANVLTF,TRBJ2-6,.,many,TRBV5-6
TGTGCCTGGAGTCCGGGACAGGGGGAGAACACCATATATTTT,CAWSPGQGENTIYF,TRBJ1-3,TRBD1,few,TRBV30
TGTGCCAGCACTCTCTTTAACAATGAGCAGTTCTTC,CASTLFNNEQFF,TRBJ2-1,.,.,TRBV6-6
TGTGCCAGCAGCCGTGCTAGCGGCCAAGAGACCCAGTACTTC,CASSRASGQETQYF,TRBJ2-5,TRBD2,many,TRBV7-2
TGCAGTACCTCCAGGGGGTTCATAACAGATACGCAGTATTTT,CSTSRGFITDTQYF,TRBJ2-3,TRBD1,many,TRBV20-1
TGCAGTGCCCCCCCGGGACGGCAGGTTGGGGAGCTGTTTTTT,CSAPPGRQVGELFF,TRBJ2-2,.,.,TRBV20-1
TGTGCCAGCATGGCCCCGGGACAGGAAGAGGGCGAGCAGTACTTC,CASMAPGQEEGEQYF,TRBJ2-7,TRBD1,few,TRBV12-3/TRBV12-4
TGCAGTGCCGGGTCCGGGAGCACAGATACGCAGTATTTT,CSAGSGSTDTQYF,TRBJ2-3,.,.,TRBV20-1
TGTGCCAGCAGAGGAGGGGGCTTGGAGCCCCAGCATTTT,CASRGGGLEPQHF,TRBJ1-5,TRBD1,medium-sized,TRBV28
TGTGCCAGCAGCCCCCTAACCCAGGGGCTGGGCTACACCTTC,CASSPLTQGLGYTF,TRBJ1-2,.,many,TRBV9
TGCAGTGCTAGAGATTTGCGAGGGGCCTACGAGCAGTACTTC,CSARDLRGAYEQYF,TRBJ2-7,.,many,TRBV20-1
TGTGCCAGCCGCGACAGGAGGAATCAGCCCCAGCATTTT,CASRDRRNQPQHF,TRBJ1-5,.,many,TRBV18
TGCAGCGTCGTACCCGACCGGCTTGGGGCCAACGTCCTGACTTTC,CSVVPDRLGANVLTF,TRBJ2-6,.,many,TRBV29-1
TGTGCCAGCAGCCCGGGGTGGGTCACCGGGGAGCTGTTTTTT,CASSPGWVTGELFF,TRBJ2-2,.,few,TRBV7-9
TGTGCCAGCAGTCCACCCTCCCTGGAGGAGCAGTACTTC,CASSPPSLEEQYF,TRBJ2-7,.,few,TRBV6-5
TGTGCCACCAGCAGAGATAGGGGGAACACTGAAGCTTTCTTT,CATSRDRGNTEAFF,TRBJ1-1,.,few,TRBV15
TGTGCCACCAGCAGGAGGATTACAGGGGGGACGACAGATACGCAGTATTTT,CATSRRITGGTTDTQYF,TRBJ2-3,TRBD1,many,TRBV15
TGTGCCAGCAGTGAAAGCGGGACAACCCTTCACGAGCAGTACTTC,CASSESGTTLHEQYF,TRBJ2-7,.,many,TRBV12-3/TRBV12-4
TGTGCCAGCAGCCGTACGGCTGGGCAGCCCCAGCATTTT,CASSRTAGQPQHF,TRBJ1-5,.,many,TRBV11-2
TGTGCCAGCAGTTCCTCGGGACAGAACCACTATGGCTACACCTTC,CASSSSGQNHYGYTF,TRBJ1-2,TRBD1,many,TRBV12-3/TRBV12-4
TGTGCCAGCAGTTTCAGGGGGCGGAACACTGAAGCTTTCTTT,CASSFRGRNTEAFF,TRBJ1-1,TRBD1,many,TRBV27
TGCGCCAGCAGCCCTGGGGGTTACACCGGGGAGCTGTTTTTT,CASSPGGYTGELFF,TRBJ2-2,.,large,TRBV5-1
TGTGCCAGCAGCTCATCGACGGCCTACAATGAGCAGTTCTTC,CASSSSTAYNEQFF,TRBJ2-1,.,many,TRBV7-6
TGTGCCAGCAGCGCTATAACAGGGGGCGCAGACGAGCAGTACTTC,CASSAITGGADEQYF,TRBJ2-7,TRBD1,many,TRBV7-9
TGCGCCAGCGCCCGACAGGCAGAGAACACTGAAGCTTTCTTT,CASARQAENTEAFF,TRBJ1-1,.,medium-sized,TRBV5-1
TGTGCCAGCAGCGCAGGCGGGCTCAGCTCTGGAAACACCATATATTTT,CASSAGGLSSGNTIYF,TRBJ1-3,.,.,TRBV9
TGTGCCAGCAGCTTGGACAGGGGAAATTCACCCCTCCACTTT,CASSLDRGNSPLHF,TRBJ1-6,TRBD1,many,TRBV5-6
TGTGCCAGCAGTTACCCGATCATAAACACTGAAGCTTTCTTT,CASSYPIINTEAFF,TRBJ1-1,.,many,TRBV28
TGTGCCAGCAGTTTGGAGGACAGCCTCACTGAAGCTTTCTTT,CASSLEDSLTEAFF,TRBJ1-1,.,few,TRBV28
TGCGCCAGCAGCCAAGAAACGGCAGCTTTCTACGAGCAGTACTTC,CASSQETAAFYEQYF,TRBJ2-7,.,many,TRBV4-1
TGCAGTGCGGCTAGGATCCAAGAGACCCAGTACTTC,CSAARIQETQYF,TRBJ2-5,.,many,TRBV20-1
TGTGCCAGCTCTTACCGCTACGAGCAGTACTTC,CASSYRYEQYF,TRBJ2-7,.,many,TRBV3-1
TGTGCCAGCAGCCTAAGGACGCGTACTAATCAGCCCCAGCATTTT,CASSLRTRTNQPQHF,TRBJ1-5,.,many,TRBV2
TGCGCCAGCAGCTTGGGCGCCGGGACTAGCGGGAACACCGGGGAGCTGTTTTTT,CASSLGAGTSGNTGELFF,TRBJ2-2,TRBD2,medium-sized,TRBV5-1
TGTGCCAGCAGCCCGGACCAGACGCCCCAGTACTTC,CASSPDQTPQYF,TRBJ2-5,.,many,TRBV7-8
TGTGCCAGCAGTTTATCCTACTCGACAGGGAGGACCTACGAGCAGTACTTC,CASSLSYSTGRTYEQYF,TRBJ2-7,.,many,TRBV27
TGTGCCAGCAGCACGAGGTGGATCCGGGACACAAACACCGGGGAGCTGTTTTTT,CASSTRWIRDTNTGELFF,TRBJ2-2,.,few,TRBV11-2
TGTGCCAGCGGTTCTAGCGGCAATGAGCAGTTCTTC,CASGSSGNEQFF,TRBJ2-1,TRBD2,many,TRBV6-5
TGTGCCAGCAGCCAGACAGGCTTCAATCAGCCCCAGCATTTT,CASSQTGFNQPQHF,TRBJ1-5,.,medium-sized,TRBV3-1
TGTGCCAGCAGACCGACTAGCGGGGGGCCCAGCTCCTACAATGAGCAGTTCTTC,CASRPTSGGPSSYNEQFF,TRBJ2-1,TRBD2,many,TRBV12-3/TRBV12-4
TGTGCCAGCAAAGGGGGGTGGGCAGATACGCAGTATTTT,CASKGGWADTQYF,TRBJ2-3,.,medium-sized,TRBV27
TGTGCCAGCAGCGCCTCACAGGGGGCTTACGAGCAGTACTTC,CASSASQGAYEQYF,TRBJ2-7,TRBD1,many,TRBV2
TGTGCCAGCAGCGTTGGGGACTCCACGTACGAGCAGTACTTC,CASSVGDSTYEQYF,TRBJ2-7,.,many,TRBV9
TGCAGCGATGACGACAGGGCATGTTTCTGCACGGTCACTGAAGCTTTCTTT,CSDDDRACFCTVTEAFF,TRBJ1-1,TRBD1,.,TRBV29-1
TGCGCCAGCAGCCAGGGACTAGCGGGAGGGTCGCCCTACGAGCAGTACTTC,CASSQGLAGGSPYEQYF,TRBJ2-7,TRBD2,many,TRBV4-3
TGTGCCAGCAGTCCCGTAGTTGTGAGCCCTGAAGCTTTCTTT,CASSPVVVSPEAFF,TRBJ1-1,.,few,TRBV6-6